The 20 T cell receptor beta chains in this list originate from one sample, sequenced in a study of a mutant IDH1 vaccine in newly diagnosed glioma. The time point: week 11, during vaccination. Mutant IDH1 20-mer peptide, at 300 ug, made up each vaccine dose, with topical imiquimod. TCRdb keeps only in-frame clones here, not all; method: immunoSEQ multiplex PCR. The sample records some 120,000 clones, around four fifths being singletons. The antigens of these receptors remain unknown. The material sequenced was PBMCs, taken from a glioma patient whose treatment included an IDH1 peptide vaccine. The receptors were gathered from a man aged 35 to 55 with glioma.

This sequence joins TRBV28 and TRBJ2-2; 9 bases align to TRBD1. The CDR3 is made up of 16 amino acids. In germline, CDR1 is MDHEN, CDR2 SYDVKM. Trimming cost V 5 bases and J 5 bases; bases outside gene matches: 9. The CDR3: CASSRFGTGHTGELFF. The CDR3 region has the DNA TGTGCCAGCAGTCGATTCGGGACAGGGCATACCGGGGAGCTGTTTTTT.

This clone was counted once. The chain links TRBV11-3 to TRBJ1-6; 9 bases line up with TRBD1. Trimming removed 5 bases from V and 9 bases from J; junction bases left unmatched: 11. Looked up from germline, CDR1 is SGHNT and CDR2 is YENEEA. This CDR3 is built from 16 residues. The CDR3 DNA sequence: TGTGCCAGCAGCGCGGACAGGGGCCCGGCCGGTTCACCCCTCCACTTT. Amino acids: CASSADRGPAGSPLHF.

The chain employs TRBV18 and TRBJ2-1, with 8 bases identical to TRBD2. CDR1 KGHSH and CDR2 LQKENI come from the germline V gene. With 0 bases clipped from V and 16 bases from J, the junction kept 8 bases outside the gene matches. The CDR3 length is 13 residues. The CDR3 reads CASSPPGGGPGFF. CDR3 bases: TGTGCCAGCTCACCACCTGGCGGGGGGCCCGGATTCTTC.

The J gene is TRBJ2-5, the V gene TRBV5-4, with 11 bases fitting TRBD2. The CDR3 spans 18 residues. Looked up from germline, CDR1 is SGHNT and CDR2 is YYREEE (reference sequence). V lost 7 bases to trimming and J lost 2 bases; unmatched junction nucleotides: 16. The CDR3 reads CASQDASGGTKKQETQYF. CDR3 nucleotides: TGTGCCAGCCAAGACGCTAGCGGGGGGACTAAGAAACAAGAGACCCAGTACTTC. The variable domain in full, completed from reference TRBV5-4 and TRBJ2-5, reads ETGVTQSPTHLIKTRGQQVTLRCSSQSGHNTVSWYQQALGQGPQFIFQYYREEENGRGNFPPRFSGLQFPNYSSELNVNALELDDSALYLCASQDASGGTKKQETQYFGPGTRLLVL.

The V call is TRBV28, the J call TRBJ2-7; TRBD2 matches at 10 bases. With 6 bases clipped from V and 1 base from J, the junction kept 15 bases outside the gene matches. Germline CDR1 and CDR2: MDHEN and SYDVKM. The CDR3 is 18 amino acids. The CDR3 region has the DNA TGTGCCAGCAGCTACCCCCTAGCGGGAGCCCCCTATTCCTACGAGCAGTACTTC. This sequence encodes CASSYPLAGAPYSYEQYF.

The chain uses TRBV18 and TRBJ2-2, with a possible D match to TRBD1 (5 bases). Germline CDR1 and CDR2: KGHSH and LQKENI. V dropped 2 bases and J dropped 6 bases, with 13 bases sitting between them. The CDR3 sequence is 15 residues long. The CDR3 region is CASSPGAGSAGELFF. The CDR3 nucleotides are TGTGCCAGCTCACCAGGGGCCGGTTCCGCCGGGGAGCTGTTTTTT.

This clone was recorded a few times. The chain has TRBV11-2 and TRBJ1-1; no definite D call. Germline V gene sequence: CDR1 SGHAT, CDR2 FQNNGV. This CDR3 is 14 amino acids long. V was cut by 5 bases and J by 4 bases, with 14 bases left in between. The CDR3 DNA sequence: TGTGCCAGCAGCCAAGGAAGGCTGAGCACTGAAGCTTTCTTT. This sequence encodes CASSQGRLSTEAFF. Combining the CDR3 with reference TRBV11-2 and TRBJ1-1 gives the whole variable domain EAGVAQSPRYKIIEKRQSVAFWCNPISGHATLYWYQQILGQGPKLLIQFQNNGVVDDSQLPKDRFSAERLKGVDSTLKIQPAKLEDSAVYLCASSQGRLSTEAFFGQGTRLTVV.

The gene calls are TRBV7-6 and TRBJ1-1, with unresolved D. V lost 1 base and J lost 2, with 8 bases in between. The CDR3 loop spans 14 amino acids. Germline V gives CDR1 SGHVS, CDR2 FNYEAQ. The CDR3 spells CASSLGKDNTEAFF. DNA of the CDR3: TGTGCCAGCAGCTTAGGCAAGGATAACACTGAAGCTTTCTTT.

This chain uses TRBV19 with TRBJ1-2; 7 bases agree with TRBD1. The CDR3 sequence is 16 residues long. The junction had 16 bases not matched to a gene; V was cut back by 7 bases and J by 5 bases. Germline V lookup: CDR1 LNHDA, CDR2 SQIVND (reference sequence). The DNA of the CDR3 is TGTGCCAGTATAGCCCCTCGGACAGGAGGGAGGTATGGCTACACCTTC. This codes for CASIAPRTGGRYGYTF. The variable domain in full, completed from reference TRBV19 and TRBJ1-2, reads DGGITQSPKYLFRKEGQNVTLSCEQNLNHDAMYWYRQDPGQGLRLIYYSQIVNDFQKGDIAEGYSVSREKKESFPLTVTSAQKNPTAFYLCASIAPRTGGRYGYTFGSGTRLTVV.

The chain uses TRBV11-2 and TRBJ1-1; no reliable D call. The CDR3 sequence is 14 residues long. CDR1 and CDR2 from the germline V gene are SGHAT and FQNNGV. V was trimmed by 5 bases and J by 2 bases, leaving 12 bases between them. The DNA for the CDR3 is TGTGCCAGCAGCCCCGAACAGACTAACACTGAAGCTTTCTTT. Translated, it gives CASSPEQTNTEAFF. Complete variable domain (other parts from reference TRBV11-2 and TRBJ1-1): EAGVAQSPRYKIIEKRQSVAFWCNPISGHATLYWYQQILGQGPKLLIQFQNNGVVDDSQLPKDRFSAERLKGVDSTLKIQPAKLEDSAVYLCASSPEQTNTEAFFGQGTRLTVV.

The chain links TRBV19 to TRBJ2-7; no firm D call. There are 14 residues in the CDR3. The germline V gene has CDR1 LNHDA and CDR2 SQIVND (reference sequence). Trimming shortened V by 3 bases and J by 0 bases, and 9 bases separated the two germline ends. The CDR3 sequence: CASSIRGPSYEQYF. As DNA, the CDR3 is TGTGCCAGTAGTATTAGAGGCCCCTCCTACGAGCAGTACTTC.

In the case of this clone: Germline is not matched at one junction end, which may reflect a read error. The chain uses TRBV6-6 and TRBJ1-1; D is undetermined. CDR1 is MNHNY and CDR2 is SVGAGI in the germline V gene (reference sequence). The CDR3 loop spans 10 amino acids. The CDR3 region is CASIYTEAFF. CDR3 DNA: TGTGCCAGCATTTACACTGAAGCTTTCTTT.

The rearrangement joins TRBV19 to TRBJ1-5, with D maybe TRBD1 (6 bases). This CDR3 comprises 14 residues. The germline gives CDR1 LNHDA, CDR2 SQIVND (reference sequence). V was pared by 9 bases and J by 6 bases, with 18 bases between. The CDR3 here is CASNLRGRSQPQHF. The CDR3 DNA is TGTGCCAGCAATCTCAGGGGTAGGAGTCAGCCCCAGCATTTT.

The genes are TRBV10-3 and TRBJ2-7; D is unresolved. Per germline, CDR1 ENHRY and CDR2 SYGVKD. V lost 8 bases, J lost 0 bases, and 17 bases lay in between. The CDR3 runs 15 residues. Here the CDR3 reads CAIAAVALSSYEQYF. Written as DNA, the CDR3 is TGTGCCATCGCCGCTGTGGCCTTGAGCTCCTACGAGCAGTACTTC.

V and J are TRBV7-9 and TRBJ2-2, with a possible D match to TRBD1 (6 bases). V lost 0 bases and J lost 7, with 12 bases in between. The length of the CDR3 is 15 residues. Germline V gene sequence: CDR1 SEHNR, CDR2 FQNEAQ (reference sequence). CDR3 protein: CASSLAQGGGGELFF. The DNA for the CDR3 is TGTGCCAGCAGCTTAGCACAGGGCGGCGGCGGGGAGCTGTTTTTT.

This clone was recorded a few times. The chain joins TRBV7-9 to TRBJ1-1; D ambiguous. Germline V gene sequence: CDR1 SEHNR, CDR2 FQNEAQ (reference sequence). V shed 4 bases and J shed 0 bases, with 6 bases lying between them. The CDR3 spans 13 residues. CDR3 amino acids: CASSSRMNTEAFF. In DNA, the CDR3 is TGTGCCAGCAGCTCCAGGATGAACACTGAAGCTTTCTTT.

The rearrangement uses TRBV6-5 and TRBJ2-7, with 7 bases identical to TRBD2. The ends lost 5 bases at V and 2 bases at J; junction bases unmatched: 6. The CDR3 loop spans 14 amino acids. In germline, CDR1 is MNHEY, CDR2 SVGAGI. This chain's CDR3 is CASSASGTTYEQYF. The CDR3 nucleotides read TGTGCCAGCAGTGCCTCCGGGACTACCTACGAGCAGTACTTC.

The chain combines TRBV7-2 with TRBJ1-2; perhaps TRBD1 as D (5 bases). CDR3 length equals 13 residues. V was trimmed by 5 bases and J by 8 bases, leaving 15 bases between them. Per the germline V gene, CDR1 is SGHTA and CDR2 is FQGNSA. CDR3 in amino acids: CASSLPGGSGYTF. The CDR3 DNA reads TGTGCCAGCAGCCTTCCCGGGGGGTCCGGCTACACCTTC.

As DNA, the CDR3 is TGTGCCAGCAGCCAAGATAGGCAGGGGGGCGTTAATTCACCCCTCCACTTT. Amino acid sequence: CASSQDRQGGVNSPLHF. This sequence joins TRBV4-2 and TRBJ1-6; the match to TRBD1 covers 7 bases. The CDR3 runs to 17 residues. The germline V gene has CDR1 LGHNA and CDR2 YNFKEQ. V lost 0 bases to trimming and J lost 6 bases; unmatched junction nucleotides: 8.

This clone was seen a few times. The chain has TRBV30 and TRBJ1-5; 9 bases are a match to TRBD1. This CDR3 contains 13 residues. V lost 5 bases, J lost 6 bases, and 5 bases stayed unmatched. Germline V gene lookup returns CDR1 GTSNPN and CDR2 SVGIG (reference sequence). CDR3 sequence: CAWGQGNRQPQHF. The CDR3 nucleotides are TGTGCCTGGGGACAGGGGAATCGTCAGCCCCAGCATTTT.